The sequence of this T cell receptor beta chain was determined in a study of blood T cell repertoires in COVID-19 (dated by TCRdb to between 2020 and 2021). Describing the broader study: The collaborator samples originated in the United States, Italy and Spain and spanned the acute and convalescent phases of COVID-19. The prospective study material was composed of cDNA or gDNA derived from T cells, B-cell-depleted T cells, or PBMCs. Deeply sampled blood TCRbeta repertoires from subjects exposed to, actively infected with, or recovered from COVID-19 were included in the dataset. The repertoires were made available in a free public database intended to serve as a resource for research on the immune response to SARS-CoV-2. Samples were obtained from the ongoing ImmuneRACE study (first 160 participants) and from 1,000 to 1,500 subjects provided by 6 global collaborators. Sample metadata almost always included a de-identified subject ID, COVID-19 status, age in years and sex. HLA class I and class II types, where available, came from metadata supplied by the sample provider rather than from assay-based typing.

This clone has just a few counts. No antigen is known for it. Base-call qualities are not available, and no considerably larger clone is one nucleotide away. The study at large found these results: The amount of clinical and demographic metadata varied by source and participant and was provided uncurated.

Collaborating institutions collected whole blood in K2EDTA tubes following their own protocols. For TCRbeta analysis, collaborators shipped samples in one of three forms: frozen whole blood, isolated PBMCs, or DNA extracted from either of those sample types. TCRbeta CDR3 regions were amplified from genomic DNA by means of the immunoSEQ Assay, a bias-controlled multiplex PCR. The authors' pipeline ran thus. The number of nucleated cells in each sample was estimated by amplification of reference gene primers within the assay. To quantify the absolute abundance of each unique TCRbeta CDR3 rearrangement, sequence reads were collapsed and filtered. For each sample, productive Simpson clonality was calculated by taking the square root of Simpson's diversity index across productive rearrangements. Imported from immuneACCESS, the table was reduced by TCRdb to in-frame sequences with V and J called. These copies leave out some clones; in studies compared against another copy, an unresolved V gene accounts for under half, and the cause of the remainder is not known. Clone size and the V and J calls come from that table; the DNA yielded D and trimming. The sample includes fewer than 100,000 clones, with around nine tenths observed a single time. 0.75% to 0.8% of the sample is taken by the ten largest.

A distance of 5 bases separates the germline ends of V and J, which lose 4 bases and 4 bases respectively. According to the germline V gene, CDR1 reads SNHLY and CDR2 reads FYNNEI. The CDR3 spans 12 residues, from the cysteine through the phenylalanine. CDR3 DNA is the only sequence kept; it has 36 bases, read in frame from the first base. Sample: peripheral blood. This receptor chain uses TRBV2 and TRBJ2-1, with the D gene call left open. This receptor was taken from a woman older than 75 with acute or convalescent COVID-19. The CDR3 region: CASSGPYNEQFF. The bases are TGTGCCAGCAGTGGGCCATACAATGAGCAGTTCTTC.